This T cell receptor beta chain was documented in a study of cytomegalovirus exposure and HLA in healthy donors. PCR was performed using 60 Vbeta and 13 Jbeta primers. Sequencing used immunoSEQ multiplex PCR; TCRdb keeps in-frame clones, though not all of them. This sample has nearly 200,000 clones, with roughly 80% found just once. The CDR3 loop spans 15 amino acids. Germline V lookup: CDR1 MDHEN, CDR2 SYDVKM. V gave up 2 bases and J gave up 1 base; unmatched junction bases: 3. J is TRBJ2-3 and V is TRBV28, with 7 bases that match TRBD1. This TCR was sampled from a woman aged 30 to 39 in good health and CMV-seropositive. Sequenced input: PBMCs. The CDR3 DNA is TGTGCCAGCAGTTTAGCAGGGGGTGGCACAGATACGCAGTATTTT. This gives the protein CASSLAGGGTDTQYF. Variable domain in full (rest from reference TRBV28 and TRBJ2-3): DVKVTQSSRYLVKRTGEKVFLECVQDMDHENMFWYRQDPGLGLRLIYFSYDVKMKEKGDIPEGYSVSREKKERFSLILESASTNQTSMYLCASSLAGGGTDTQYFGPGTRLTVL.